This entry describes one T cell receptor beta chain. With V trimmed by 8 bases and J by 7 bases, 2 bases remained unmatched. From germline, CDR1 is SEHNR and CDR2 FQNEAQ (reference sequence). The CDR3 has 13 residues. This specimen comes from a study of T cells in localized non-small cell lung cancer. The table came from immunoSEQ multiplex PCR; TCRdb's copy has only in-frame clones and leaves some out. The sample holds tens of thousands of clones, about 90% seen once. Sequences were derived from peripheral blood, sampled before any cancer treatment. The chain links TRBV7-9 to TRBJ2-1, with TRBD2 matching over 13 bases. The clonotype was recovered from a woman aged 40 to 75 with stage I lung adenocarcinoma. CDR3 DNA: TGTGCCAGCGAGGGACTAGCGGGGAATGAGCAGTTCTTC. Protein product: CASEGLAGNEQFF.